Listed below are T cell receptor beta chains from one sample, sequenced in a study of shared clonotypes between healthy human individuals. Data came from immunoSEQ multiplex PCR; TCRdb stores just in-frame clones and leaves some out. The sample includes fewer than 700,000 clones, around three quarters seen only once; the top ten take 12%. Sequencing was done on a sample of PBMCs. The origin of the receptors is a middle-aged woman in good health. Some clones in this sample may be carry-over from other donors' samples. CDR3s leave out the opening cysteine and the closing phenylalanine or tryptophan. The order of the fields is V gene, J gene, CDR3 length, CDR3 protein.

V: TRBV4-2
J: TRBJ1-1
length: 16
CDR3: ASSRNLGTGAGDTEAF

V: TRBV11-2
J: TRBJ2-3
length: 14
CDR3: ASSLGGSSGTDTQY

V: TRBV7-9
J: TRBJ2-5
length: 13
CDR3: ASSPPRTSWETQY

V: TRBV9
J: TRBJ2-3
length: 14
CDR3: ASSVARDRSTDTQY

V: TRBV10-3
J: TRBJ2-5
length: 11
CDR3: ATSSGEGETQY

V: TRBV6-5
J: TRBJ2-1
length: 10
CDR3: ASRRPEYEQF

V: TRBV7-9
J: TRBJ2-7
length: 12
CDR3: ASSLAGLAGEQY

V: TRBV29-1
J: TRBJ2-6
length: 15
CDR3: SVEVWDRASGANVLT

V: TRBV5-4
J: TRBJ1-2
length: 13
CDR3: ASSAQQGEINGYT

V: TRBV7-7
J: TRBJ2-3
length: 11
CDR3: ASSFGGGDTQY

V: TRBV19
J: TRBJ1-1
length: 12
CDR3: ASSIAYGGTEAF

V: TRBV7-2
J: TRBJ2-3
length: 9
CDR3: ASSLDVTQY

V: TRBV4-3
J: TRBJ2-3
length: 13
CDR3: ASSPEGLALDTQY

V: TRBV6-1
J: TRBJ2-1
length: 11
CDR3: ASSGAIYNEQF

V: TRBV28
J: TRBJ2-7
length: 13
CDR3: ASSSRQLLNYEQY

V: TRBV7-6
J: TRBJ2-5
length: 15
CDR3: ASSQPGLDTRQETQY

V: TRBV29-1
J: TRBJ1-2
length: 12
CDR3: SVRDRGPGYGYT

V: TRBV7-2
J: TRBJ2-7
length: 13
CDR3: ASSLSRGGGYEQY

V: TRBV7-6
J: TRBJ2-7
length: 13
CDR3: ASSAGLPRWNEQY

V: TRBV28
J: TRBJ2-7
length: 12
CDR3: ASSLNWETYEQY

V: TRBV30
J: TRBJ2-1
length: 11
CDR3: AWSAGGYNEQF

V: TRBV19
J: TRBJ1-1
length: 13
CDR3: ASSRPDGMNTEAF